One and the same sample provided the 15 T cell receptor beta chains below, sequenced in a study of neoadjuvant anti-PD-1 for oral cavity cancer. The time point: after neoadjuvant nivolumab, at surgical resection. Here immunoSEQ multiplex PCR was the method, and the copy in TCRdb shows in-frame clones only, minus some. The profile covers 40,000 to 50,000 clones, with approximately 80% appearing a single time and 4.8% taken by the ten largest. Sequencing was performed on PBMCs, taken after nivolumab (anti-PD-1) treatment. Receptors originate from a person aged 40 to 85 with oral cavity squamous cell carcinoma.

The chain recombines TRBV4-1 with TRBJ2-2; D gene uncertain. The CDR3 is made up of 14 amino acids. The germline gives CDR1 MGHRA, CDR2 YSYEKL. V lost 3 bases and J 6 bases, leaving 11 bases between the germline ends. The CDR3 DNA reads as TGCGCCAGCAGCCAGAGAAGGACGGCCGGGGAGCTGTTTTTT. Protein sequence: CASSQRRTAGELFF.

This chain uses TRBV6-5 with TRBJ2-3; D ambiguous. Germline assignment: CDR1 MNHEY and CDR2 SVGAGI. Trimming stripped 2 bases from V and 2 bases from J, with 8 bases between. This CDR3 spans 14 amino acids. The CDR3 sequence is CASSYNPATDTQYF. In DNA, the CDR3 is TGTGCCAGCAGTTACAATCCGGCCACAGATACGCAGTATTTT.

The chain has TRBV10-1 and TRBJ1-1; unclear D gene. Trimming pared 3 bases from V and 10 bases from J, leaving 21 bases between. Germline loops: CDR1 WNHNN, CDR2 SYGVQD (reference sequence). The CDR3 runs to 15 residues. The CDR3 protein is CASSDGRAARARAFF. CDR3 DNA: TGCGCCAGCAGTGATGGGCGGGCAGCGAGGGCGAGAGCTTTCTTT.

The chain combines TRBV6-1 with TRBJ1-1; TRBD1 might be the D (5 bases). CDR1 is MNHNS and CDR2 is SASEGT in the germline V gene. With 3 bases removed from V and 5 bases from J, the gap between germline ends came to 13 bases. This CDR3 has 14 residues. For the CDR3, the DNA is TGTGCCAGCAGTGAGAAAGTAGGGGTGACTGAAGCTTTCTTT. Its translation: CASSEKVGVTEAFF.

The rearrangement uses TRBV5-1 and TRBJ2-3, with 9 bases lining up with TRBD1. In germline, CDR1 is SGHRS, CDR2 YFSETQ. The CDR3 is made up of 15 amino acids. Unmatched junction bases numbered 3, after V lost 2 bases and J lost 2 bases. In DNA form, the CDR3 reads TGCGCCAGCAGCTTACAGGGGGCGAACACAGATACGCAGTATTTT. Translation gives CASSLQGANTDTQYF. The full variable domain, rest sourced from reference TRBV5-1 and TRBJ2-3, is KAGVTQTPRYLIKTRGQQVTLSCSPISGHRSVSWYQQTPGQGLQFLFEYFSETQRNKGNFPGRFSGRQFSNSRSEMNVSTLELGDSALYLCASSLQGANTDTQYFGPGTRLTVL.

This sequence joins TRBV28 and TRBJ2-7; perhaps TRBD2 as D (5 bases). The germline gives CDR1 MDHEN, CDR2 SYDVKM. The CDR3 consists of 12 residues. Trimming removed 8 bases from V and 0 bases from J, with 8 bases in between. Here the CDR3 DNA reads TGTGCCAGCTCCGGGATCTCCTACGAGCAGTACTTC. Protein sequence: CASSGISYEQYF.

The genes are TRBV7-8 and TRBJ1-2; 7 nucleotides match TRBD1. There are 14 residues in the CDR3. Losses at the gene ends were 3 bases for V and 8 bases for J; bases not matched to a gene: 9. Germline assignment: CDR1 SGHVS and CDR2 FQNEAQ. The CDR3 bases are TGTGCCAGCAGCTTGTGGGGGACAGATTCGGGCTACACCTTC. Its protein is CASSLWGTDSGYTF.

This chain connects TRBV5-8 to TRBJ1-3; D possibly corresponds to TRBD1 (6 bases). V lost 3 bases and J lost 0, with 13 bases in between. Germline V lookup: CDR1 SGHTS, CDR2 YDEGEE. The length of the CDR3 is 16 residues. Here the CDR3 reads CASSWGGLSSGNTIYF. CDR3 coding DNA: TGTGCCAGCAGCTGGGGGGGCCTGAGCTCTGGAAACACCATATATTTT.

The rearrangement joins TRBV5-1 to TRBJ2-3, with D hard to call. Per the germline V gene, CDR1 is SGHRS and CDR2 is YFSETQ. The V and J ends lost 5 bases and 3 bases respectively, with 13 bases between them. The CDR3 extends over 14 amino acids. CDR3 residues: CASREWDETDTQYF. CDR3 DNA: TGCGCCAGCAGAGAATGGGATGAGACAGATACGCAGTATTTT.

In its sample, this clone ranks as medium-sized. V usage is TRBV18 and J usage is TRBJ1-6; 8 bases align to TRBD1. Per germline, CDR1 KGHSH and CDR2 LQKENI. V lost 0 bases, J lost 3 bases, and 1 base stayed unmatched. There are 16 residues in the CDR3. CDR3 protein: CASSPPGQVYNSPLHF. The CDR3 DNA reads TGTGCCAGCTCACCACCGGGACAGGTCTATAATTCACCCCTCCACTTT. Based on the CDR3 plus reference TRBV18 and TRBJ1-6, the full variable domain is NAGVMQNPRHLVRRRGQEARLRCSPMKGHSHVYWYRQLPEEGLKFMVYLQKENIIDESGMPKERFSAEFPKEGPSILRIQQVVRGDSAAYFCASSPPGQVYNSPLHFGNGTRLTVT.

The rearrangement joins TRBV19 to TRBJ1-1; D gene unclear. The CDR3 runs to 15 residues. Trimming left V 4 bases short and J 2 bases short, with 14 bases between. CDR1 is LNHDA, CDR2 SQIVND, per germline (reference sequence). In DNA, the CDR3 is TGTGCCAGTAGTACCCGGCGTTTCGGTAACACTGAAGCTTTCTTT. Protein product: CASSTRRFGNTEAFF.

V usage is TRBV5-4 and J usage is TRBJ2-5; D gene ambiguous. Per the germline V gene, CDR1 is SGHNT and CDR2 is YYREEE (reference sequence). The CDR3 spans 14 residues. V was shortened by 1 base and J by 0 bases, with 7 bases between the two germline ends. This chain's CDR3 is CASSLISNQETQYF. The CDR3 DNA reads as TGTGCCAGCAGCTTGATTAGTAACCAAGAGACCCAGTACTTC.

V is TRBV30 and J is TRBJ2-4; the D gene is possibly TRBD1 (5 bases). V lost 3 bases to trimming and J lost 0 bases, with 12 bases between them. From germline, CDR1 is GTSNPN and CDR2 SVGIG (reference sequence). The CDR3 spans 15 residues. CDR3 DNA sequence: TGTGCCTGGAGGCTCAGGGCCCAAGCCAAAAACATTCAGTACTTC. This gives the protein CAWRLRAQAKNIQYF.

The CDR3 here is CASSPGTANTEAFF. In DNA, the CDR3 is TGTGCCAGCAGTCCCGGGACAGCCAACACTGAAGCTTTCTTT. The chain links TRBV2 to TRBJ1-1, with 7 bases fitting TRBD1. This CDR3 region has 14 residues. Per the germline V gene, CDR1 is SNHLY and CDR2 is FYNNEI. The junction had 5 bases not matched to a gene; V was cut back by 5 bases and J by 2 bases.

This clone turned up a few times. The chain has TRBV29-1 and TRBJ2-3, with 7 bases that match TRBD1. The CDR3 consists of 14 residues. The V segment lost 4 bases and the J segment 2 bases; nucleotides outside the gene matches: 6. CDR1 and CDR2 from the germline V gene are SQVTM and ANQGSEA. The CDR3: CSVGGQLLTDTQYF. In nucleotides, the CDR3 is TGCAGCGTTGGGGGACAGCTTCTCACAGATACGCAGTATTTT.